The 20 T cell receptor beta chains given below trace back to one sample, sequenced in a study of shared clonotypes between healthy human individuals. Method: immunoSEQ multiplex PCR; TCRdb's copy keeps in-frame clones and lacks some. The repertoire holds approximately 530,000 clones, around 96% seen once, with 0.05% to 0.07% in the top ten. What was sequenced was naive CD4+ T cells sorted from blood. Subset indicated: CD45RA+ positively selected. The receptors were sampled from a woman in her twenties or thirties in good health.

The chain has TRBV7-3 and TRBJ2-1; 8 nucleotides line up with TRBD2. V lost 0 bases to trimming and J lost 7 bases; unmatched junction nucleotides: 8. Germline V gene sequence: CDR1 SGHTA, CDR2 FQGTGA. The CDR3 loop spans 16 amino acids. CDR3 region: CASSLTWAGGVNEQFF. The CDR3 DNA reads as TGTGCCAGCAGCTTAACGTGGGCGGGAGGTGTTAATGAGCAGTTCTTC.

This chain connects TRBV12-5 to TRBJ2-7; D unresolved. V was cut by 8 bases and J by 0 bases, with 14 bases left in between. This CDR3 is 14 amino acids long. The germline V gene has CDR1 LGHNT and CDR2 FRNRAP. This CDR3 reads CASSPGGSSYEQYF. The CDR3, as DNA: TGTGCTAGTAGTCCCGGCGGCAGCTCCTACGAGCAGTACTTC.

This clone was detected only once. This chain uses TRBV20-1 with TRBJ2-5; D is undetermined. Trimming shortened V by 3 bases and J by 4 bases, and 6 bases separated the two germline ends. The germline CDR1 and CDR2 sequences are DFQATT and SNEGSKA (reference sequence). The CDR3 extends over 11 amino acids. The CDR3 sequence: CSARPTETQYF. The CDR3 nucleotides read TGCAGTGCTAGGCCTACAGAGACCCAGTACTTC.

CDR3 in amino acids: CASNPSGGEQYF. CDR3 in DNA: TGTGCCAGTAACCCCTCTGGGGGCGAGCAGTACTTC. The chain uses TRBV19 and TRBJ2-7; perhaps D is TRBD1 or TRBD2 (5 bases each). The V end was cut by 7 bases, the J end by 6 bases, with 13 bases between. Germline V gene lookup returns CDR1 LNHDA and CDR2 SQIVND (reference sequence). The CDR3 runs 12 residues.

This chain joins TRBV18 and TRBJ1-1; possibly TRBD1 for D (5 bases). Per germline, CDR1 KGHSH and CDR2 LQKENI. The CDR3 covers 13 residues. Trimming pared 6 bases from V and 7 bases from J, leaving 15 bases between. In DNA form, the CDR3 reads TGTGCCAGCTCTAGGATCTCGACAGATGAAGCTTTCTTT. It specifies CASSRISTDEAFF.

V is TRBV28 and J is TRBJ2-1; 13 bases agree with TRBD2. This CDR3 is built from 14 residues. Germline V gene lookup returns CDR1 MDHEN and CDR2 SYDVKM. Unmatched junction bases numbered 11, after V lost 6 bases and J lost 15 bases. CDR3 in amino acids: CASRPGLAGTGGFF. The CDR3 DNA follows: TGTGCCAGCAGGCCGGGACTAGCGGGGACGGGGGGGTTCTTC.

V is TRBV5-1 and J is TRBJ1-2; D gene uncertain. Trimming stripped 1 base from V and 2 bases from J, with 9 bases between. Germline V gene lookup returns CDR1 SGHRS and CDR2 YFSETQ. The CDR3 sequence is 14 residues long. CDR3 residues: CASSLSPDNYGYTF. In DNA form, the CDR3 reads TGCGCCAGCAGCTTGAGTCCCGACAACTATGGCTACACCTTC.

This sequence joins TRBV18 and TRBJ2-4, with a possible D match to TRBD2 (6 bases). The germline gives CDR1 KGHSH, CDR2 LQKENI. The CDR3 covers 14 residues. The ends were cut back, 2 bases at V and 8 bases at J, with 13 bases in the middle. CDR3 protein: CASSPIRTGDIQYF. The CDR3 DNA sequence: TGTGCCAGCTCACCAATTCGAACGGGAGACATTCAGTACTTC. The entire variable domain, with the rest obtained from reference TRBV18 and TRBJ2-4, is as follows: NAGVMQNPRHLVRRRGQEARLRCSPMKGHSHVYWYRQLPEEGLKFMVYLQKENIIDESGMPKERFSAEFPKEGPSILRIQQVVRGDSAAYFCASSPIRTGDIQYFGAGTRLSVL.

The chain carries TRBV7-9 and TRBJ1-1; D may be TRBD1 (5 bases). The CDR3 is 15 residues long. Germline loops: CDR1 SEHNR, CDR2 FQNEAQ (reference sequence). The germline V and J ends were trimmed by 1 base and 10 bases, with 19 bases remaining between them. CDR3 in DNA: TGTGCCAGCAGCTTAGTTGGGCCAGGGCCCCGGGGAGCTTTCTTT. Translation: CASSLVGPGPRGAFF.

This clone occurred once. The V gene is TRBV4-2, the J gene TRBJ1-2; the D is unclear. There are 15 residues in the CDR3. Trimming pared 0 bases from V and 4 bases from J, leaving 12 bases between. Germline V gene sequence: CDR1 LGHNA, CDR2 YNFKEQ. For the CDR3, the DNA is TGTGCCAGCAGCCAAGAATATCGGCAACCCTATGGCTACACCTTC. Translating it yields CASSQEYRQPYGYTF.

This clone has a single count. This chain links TRBV5-1 with TRBJ2-5; no firm D call. The germline V gene has CDR1 SGHRS and CDR2 YFSETQ. The length of the CDR3 is 16 residues. Trimming left V 0 bases short and J 0 bases short, with 12 bases between. The CDR3 region has the DNA TGCGCCAGCAGCTTGGGAGTGCTACCGTACCAAGAGACCCAGTACTTC. Its protein is CASSLGVLPYQETQYF.

The chain combines TRBV7-9 with TRBJ2-5; D is perhaps TRBD1 or TRBD2 (6 bases each). TRBJ2-7 explains the end of the DNA better; the J call may be wrong. From germline, CDR1 is SEHNR and CDR2 FQNEAQ (reference sequence). The CDR3 runs to 14 residues. The chain's CDR3 is CASSLREGGYEQYF. The CDR3 DNA reads TGTGCCAGCAGCTTAAGGGAAGGGGGGTACGAGCAGTACTTC.

The chain joins TRBV10-3 to TRBJ2-3; D is possibly TRBD2 (7 bases). Germline values: CDR1 ENHRY, CDR2 SYGVKD. This CDR3 contains 15 residues. Trimming removed 4 bases from V and 4 bases from J, with 15 bases in between. The CDR3 DNA is TGTGCCATCAGTGTCAGGGGAGGGGGTCCAGATACGCAGTATTTT. Translating gives CAISVRGGGPDTQYF.

This clone was detected a few times. The chain links TRBV5-4 to TRBJ1-1, with TRBD1 matching over 7 bases. There are 14 residues in the CDR3. After removal of 0 bases from V and 7 bases from J, the junction contained 6 bases not matched to a gene. Germline V gene lookup returns CDR1 SGHNT and CDR2 YYREEE (reference sequence). The CDR3 here is CASSLVGQVHEAFF. CDR3 DNA: TGTGCCAGCAGCTTGGTTGGACAGGTCCATGAAGCTTTCTTT.

The chain combines TRBV28 with TRBJ1-4, with D hard to call. The CDR3 is 16 amino acids. The ends were cut back, 7 bases at V and 0 bases at J, with 15 bases in the middle. Germline loops: CDR1 MDHEN, CDR2 SYDVKM. The CDR3 reads CASTFHGDATNEKLFF. CDR3 nucleotides: TGTGCCAGCACTTTTCATGGGGATGCAACTAATGAAAAACTGTTTTTT.

V and J are TRBV10-2 and TRBJ2-6; D remains unclear. The CDR3 is 14 amino acids. Trimming pared 3 bases from V and 1 base from J, leaving 4 bases between. The germline V gene encodes CDR1 WSHSY and CDR2 SAAADI. Here the CDR3 DNA reads TGCGCCAGCAGTGAAGGGTCTGGGGCCAACGTCCTGACTTTC. This codes for CASSEGSGANVLTF.

Note on this clone: This sample also contains other DNA sequences that code for the same CDR3. The J gene is TRBJ2-7, the V gene TRBV19; D is ambiguous. From germline, CDR1 is LNHDA and CDR2 SQIVND (reference sequence). The CDR3 runs 13 residues. Trimming left V 2 bases short and J 0 bases short, with 5 bases between. CDR3 protein: CASSITGSYEQYF. CDR3 nucleotide sequence: TGTGCCAGTAGTATAACGGGCTCCTACGAGCAGTACTTC.

This chain connects TRBV7-9 to TRBJ1-1; D ambiguous. Germline values: CDR1 SEHNR, CDR2 FQNEAQ (reference sequence). The CDR3 runs to 13 residues. Between the trimmed V and J ends, which lost 2 bases and 6 bases, there was a span of 10 bases. The CDR3 sequence is CASSLQEGAEAFF. CDR3 in DNA: TGTGCCAGCAGCTTACAGGAGGGCGCTGAAGCTTTCTTT.

In DNA, the CDR3 is TGTGCCAGCACCTCCCCCCGATGGGGCAATCAGCCCCAGCATTTT. Translation: CASTSPRWGNQPQHF. This sequence joins TRBV28 and TRBJ1-5; D ambiguous. The CDR3 is 15 amino acids. The ends were cut back, 7 bases at V and 2 bases at J, with 15 bases in the middle. Looked up from germline, CDR1 is MDHEN and CDR2 is SYDVKM.

V gene TRBV5-6 combines with J gene TRBJ2-5; D is unclear. The CDR3 is made up of 14 amino acids. Looked up from germline, CDR1 is SGHDT and CDR2 is YYEEEE. Trimming left V 1 base short and J 4 bases short, with 11 bases between. CDR3 DNA: TGTGCCAGCAGCTTGAAGGGCCCCATAGAGACCCAGTACTTC. As protein: CASSLKGPIETQYF. Filled out from reference TRBV5-6 and TRBJ2-5, the complete variable domain reads DAGVTQSPTHLIKTRGQQVTLRCSPKSGHDTVSWYQQALGQGPQFIFQYYEEEERQRGNFPDRFSGHQFPNYSSELNVNALLLGDSALYLCASSLKGPIETQYFGPGTRLLVL.